This TCR beta chain was documented in a study of esophageal squamous cell carcinoma under preoperative chemotherapy. Looking at the study overall: Samples included peripheral blood T cells as well as tumor-infiltrating lymphocytes.

Using its own MiXCR run on the PCR reads, TCRdb lists one record per CDR3 protein. There are 9,000 to 9,500 distinct CDR3 sequences in the sample; about 45% occur only once, and 14% lies in the top ten. Time point of the sample: after preoperative PTX-NDP chemotherapy. The CDR3 contains 14 residues. Per the germline V gene, CDR1 is MNHEY and CDR2 is SVGAGI. This clonotype was obtained from a human donor with esophageal squamous cell carcinoma. The donor label of this sample is uncertain. The chain has TRBV6-5 and TRBJ2-4; D uncertain. The tail of the sequence fits TRBJ2-5 better, so the J call may be wrong. This material was collected from a patient given preoperative chemotherapy. In DNA, the CDR3 is TGTGCCAGCACTTCCTCTTGGGGTCAAGAGACCCAGTACTTC. Translating it yields CASTSSWGQETQYF.